This TCR beta chain was identified in a study of blood T cells in healthy people across ages. Background on the study: About one barcoded beta molecule per two T cells was captured by template switching.

Looked up from germline, CDR1 is DFQATT and CDR2 is SNEGSKA (reference sequence). This CDR3 is built from 15 residues. V gave up 5 bases and J gave up 3 bases; unmatched junction bases: 4. This clonotype was counted once. Every donor contributed 8 to 10 milliliters of peripheral blood by blood draw. RNA extraction gave at least 5.5 micrograms of total RNA per sample. With a J-beta primer mix and a sample-barcoded 5' primer, a second PCR ran about 7 to 11 cycles. Sequencing recovered at least 2.5 million CDR3-containing paired-end reads from each sample. TCRdb itself ran the 5' RACE reads through MiXCR, one entry per CDR3 protein. The sample includes around 1,600,000 distinct CDR3 sequences, approximately 39% of them seen just once.

This TCR derives from a woman aged 18 to 35 in good health. The chain carries TRBV20-1 and TRBJ2-4, with 13 bases that match TRBD2. Sequenced: blood. The CDR3 DNA sequence: TGCAGTGCTGGGAGGACTAGCGGGGGCAAAAACATTCAGTACTTC. Translation gives CSAGRTSGGKNIQYF.